A single sample is the source of the 4 T cell receptor beta chains below, sequenced in a study of blood T cell repertoires in COVID-19. Repertoires were generated with immunoSEQ multiplex PCR, while TCRdb's copy carries only in-frame clones and drops some. The data contain 110,000 or so clones, 87% of them seen just once; the ten biggest clones take up about 2%. Sequencing used peripheral blood. These receptors all stem from a woman aged 45-60 years with acute or convalescent COVID-19.

The chain links TRBV11-1 to TRBJ2-1; 7 nucleotides line up with TRBD2. V was pared by 5 bases and J by 9 bases, with 13 bases of the junction left unmatched. Germline V gene sequence: CDR1 SGHAT, CDR2 FQDESV (reference sequence). The CDR3 contains 15 residues. The CDR3 sequence: CASSPREALGSEQFF. In DNA, the CDR3 is TGTGCCAGCAGCCCCCGGGAGGCATTGGGGAGTGAGCAGTTCTTC.

V and J are TRBV7-3 and TRBJ2-5, with a tentative D call TRBD1 (6 bases). The CDR3 has 15 residues. Trimming took off 1 base at V and 5 bases at J, with 14 bases between the two ends. Germline CDR1 reads SGHTA; CDR2 reads FQGTGA. The CDR3 DNA reads as TGTGCCAGCAGCTTAAACCCAGGGGAACAGGAGACCCAGTACTTC. It codes for CASSLNPGEQETQYF.

The chain has TRBV24-1 and TRBJ1-5; TRBD1 is a possible D gene (6 bases). CDR3 length: 11 residues. From germline, CDR1 is KGHDR and CDR2 SFDVKD. Trimming stripped 10 bases from V and 15 bases from J, with 18 bases between. The CDR3 loop is CATGGEPGRHF. As DNA, the CDR3 is TGTGCCACAGGGGGGGAACCCGGGCGGCATTTT.

The rearrangement links TRBV4-1 to TRBJ2-3, with 10 bases matching TRBD2. With V trimmed by 2 bases and J by 2 bases, 4 bases remained unmatched. The V gene's germline CDR1 is MGHRA and CDR2 YSYEKL. This CDR3 has 16 amino acids. The CDR3 spells CASSQTGLAPTDTQYF. CDR3 in DNA: TGCGCCAGCAGCCAAACGGGACTAGCGCCCACAGATACGCAGTATTTT.